The rows below give T cell receptor beta chains drawn from one sample of a study of cytomegalovirus exposure and HLA in healthy donors. Repertoires were generated with immunoSEQ multiplex PCR, while TCRdb's copy carries only in-frame clones and drops some. The listing records some 150,000 clones. The sample taken for sequencing was PBMCs. These TCRs come from a woman younger than 35 in good health and CMV-seropositive. CDR3s include the opening cysteine and the closing phenylalanine or tryptophan. The D gene is left open where the match is weak.

J gene: TRBJ2-2; D gene: NA; V gene: TRBV2; CDR3 DNA: TGTGCCAGCAGAGGGAGGACAGGCGCGAACACCGGGGAGCTGTTTTTT; CDR3 protein: CASRGRTGANTGELFF
J gene: TRBJ1-6; D gene: NA; V gene: TRBV4-1; CDR3 DNA: TGCGCCAGCAGCCAAGTGCCAGCGAATTCACCCCTCCACTTT; CDR3 protein: CASSQVPANSPLHF
J gene: TRBJ1-2; D gene: TRBD1; V gene: TRBV9; CDR3 DNA: TGTGCCAGCAGCCCATTCGGACAGGGGGATCAGTATGGCTACACCTTC; CDR3 protein: CASSPFGQGDQYGYTF
J gene: TRBJ1-1; D gene: NA; V gene: TRBV10-3; CDR3 DNA: TGTGCCATCAGTGGGACAGAGAACACTGAAGCTTTCTTT; CDR3 protein: CAISGTENTEAFF
J gene: TRBJ2-3; D gene: NA; V gene: TRBV10-3; CDR3 DNA: TGTGCCATCAGTGAGTCGAGGAACACAGATACGCAGTATTTT; CDR3 protein: CAISESRNTDTQYF
J gene: TRBJ2-7; D gene: TRBD1; V gene: TRBV11-2; CDR3 DNA: TGTGCCAGCAGTAGCCTCCGGACAGGGCTCTCCTACGAGCAGTACTTC; CDR3 protein: CASSSLRTGLSYEQYF
J gene: TRBJ1-1; D gene: TRBD1; V gene: TRBV2; CDR3 DNA: TGTGCCAGCAGTGAACAGGGGGAGAACACTGAAGCTTTCTTT; CDR3 protein: CASSEQGENTEAFF
J gene: TRBJ1-5; D gene: NA; V gene: TRBV7-2; CDR3 DNA: TGTGCCAGCAGTTCCGGGGGGGGGTACGTTCAGCCCCAGCATTTT; CDR3 protein: CASSSGGGYVQPQHF
J gene: TRBJ1-2; D gene: NA; V gene: TRBV28; CDR3 DNA: TGTGCCAGCATGCGGGACCAGGCGGGCTATGGCTACACCTTC; CDR3 protein: CASMRDQAGYGYTF
J gene: TRBJ2-7; D gene: NA; V gene: TRBV2; CDR3 DNA: TGTGCCAGCAGTGACCTTTGGGGGCCCACCTACGAGCAGTACTTC; CDR3 protein: CASSDLWGPTYEQYF
J gene: TRBJ1-1; D gene: NA; V gene: TRBV7-6; CDR3 DNA: TGTGCCAGCAGCTCCAACCTATTCTCTTACACTGAAGCTTTCTTT; CDR3 protein: CASSSNLFSYTEAFF
J gene: TRBJ2-5; D gene: TRBD2; V gene: TRBV5-1; CDR3 DNA: TGCGCCAGCAGCTTGGCCGGGACTAGCGGGGGAGGACAAGAGACCCAGTACTTC; CDR3 protein: CASSLAGTSGGGQETQYF
J gene: TRBJ2-6; D gene: NA; V gene: TRBV6-6; CDR3 DNA: TGTGCCAGCAGTAGAGACTCTGGGGCCAACGTCCTGACTTTC; CDR3 protein: CASSRDSGANVLTF
J gene: TRBJ2-2; D gene: NA; V gene: TRBV11-2; CDR3 DNA: TGTGCCAGCAGCCTATTAGGGAGCGACACCGGGGAGCTGTTTTTT; CDR3 protein: CASSLLGSDTGELFF
J gene: TRBJ2-7; D gene: TRBD2; V gene: TRBV12-5; CDR3 DNA: TGTGCTAGTGGCCCCCACGTGCTAGCGGGAGACCCCTACGAGCAGTACTTC; CDR3 protein: CASGPHVLAGDPYEQYF
J gene: TRBJ2-3; D gene: NA; V gene: TRBV7-3; CDR3 DNA: TGTGCCAGCAGCTCCTCGTTCAGAGATACGCAGTATTTT; CDR3 protein: CASSSSFRDTQYF
J gene: TRBJ2-2; D gene: NA; V gene: TRBV27; CDR3 DNA: TGTGCCAGCAGCCGGCGGTTCTACGCCGGGGAGCTGTTTTTT; CDR3 protein: CASSRRFYAGELFF
J gene: TRBJ1-5; D gene: TRBD1; V gene: TRBV27; CDR3 DNA: TGTGCCAGCAGTGCGGGACAGAATCAGCCCCAGCATTTT; CDR3 protein: CASSAGQNQPQHF
J gene: TRBJ1-4; D gene: NA; V gene: TRBV6-1; CDR3 DNA: TGTGCCAGCAGCCCTCGGTCCCTTAATGAAAAACTGTTTTTT; CDR3 protein: CASSPRSLNEKLFF
J gene: TRBJ1-1; D gene: TRBD1; V gene: TRBV4-2; CDR3 DNA: TGTGCCAGCAGCCAAGCGACAGGGGGCTGGACTGAAGCTTTCTTT; CDR3 protein: CASSQATGGWTEAFF
J gene: TRBJ1-1; D gene: TRBD1; V gene: TRBV6-6; CDR3 DNA: TGTGCCAGCAGTTACTCCAGGGGACAGGGGTCCTATGCTTTCTTT; CDR3 protein: CASSYSRGQGSYAFF
J gene: TRBJ2-7; D gene: TRBD2; V gene: TRBV15; CDR3 DNA: TGTGCCACCAGCAGAGGGACTAGCGGGGGGGCCTACGAGCAGTACTTC; CDR3 protein: CATSRGTSGGAYEQYF
J gene: TRBJ1-2; D gene: TRBD1; V gene: TRBV27; CDR3 DNA: TGTGCCAGCAGTTTCACCCCGGGAACAGGGGGTGGCTACACCTTC; CDR3 protein: CASSFTPGTGGGYTF
J gene: TRBJ2-3; D gene: TRBD2; V gene: TRBV6-6; CDR3 DNA: TGTGCCAGCAGGGACAGACTAGCGGGGAGCACAGATACGCAGTATTTT; CDR3 protein: CASRDRLAGSTDTQYF
J gene: TRBJ2-1; D gene: TRBD2; V gene: TRBV29-1; CDR3 DNA: TGCAGCACCTCTAGCGGGAGCTCCTACAATGAGCAGTTCTTC; CDR3 protein: CSTSSGSSYNEQFF
J gene: TRBJ1-1; D gene: TRBD1; V gene: TRBV6-5; CDR3 DNA: TGTGCCAGCAGCTTTGCCGGGACAGGGGAGACTGAAGCTTTCTTT; CDR3 protein: CASSFAGTGETEAFF
J gene: TRBJ1-3; D gene: NA; V gene: TRBV7-9; CDR3 DNA: TGTGCCAGCAGCTTGATACTAACTCTCTTCTCTGGAAACACCATATATTTT; CDR3 protein: CASSLILTLFSGNTIYF
J gene: TRBJ2-4; D gene: TRBD1; V gene: TRBV7-2; CDR3 DNA: TGTGCCAGCAGCTTAGATCAGGGGGTGTACATTCAGTACTTC; CDR3 protein: CASSLDQGVYIQYF
J gene: TRBJ1-1; D gene: NA; V gene: TRBV5-1; CDR3 DNA: TGCGCCAGCAGCTTGGCCGAAAAGAGGAACACTGAAGCTTTCTTT; CDR3 protein: CASSLAEKRNTEAFF
J gene: TRBJ2-3; D gene: TRBD1; V gene: TRBV6-1; CDR3 DNA: TGTGCCAGCAGTGTCGCAAGTCGGACAGGGTACACAGATACGCAGTATTTT; CDR3 protein: CASSVASRTGYTDTQYF
J gene: TRBJ2-1; D gene: TRBD2; V gene: TRBV7-2; CDR3 DNA: TGTGCCAGCAGCTACTCGAGCGGGGGGGACTACAATGAGCAGTTCTTC; CDR3 protein: CASSYSSGGDYNEQFF
J gene: TRBJ1-6; D gene: NA; V gene: TRBV4-1; CDR3 DNA: TGCGCCAGCAGCCAGGCAGGGTGGAATTCACCCCTCCACTTT; CDR3 protein: CASSQAGWNSPLHF
J gene: TRBJ1-1; D gene: NA; V gene: TRBV19; CDR3 DNA: TGTGCCAGTACTGCCTTCCCGGTGGGGGGGAACACTGAAGCTTTCTTT; CDR3 protein: CASTAFPVGGNTEAFF
J gene: TRBJ1-4; D gene: NA; V gene: TRBV15; CDR3 DNA: TGTGCCACCAGCAATACTGGGGCTTATAATGAAAAACTGTTTTTT; CDR3 protein: CATSNTGAYNEKLFF
J gene: TRBJ1-3; D gene: TRBD1; V gene: TRBV5-6; CDR3 DNA: TGTGCCAGCACCCAGGGGGGCACGGGTCTTCTCGGAAACACCATATATTTT; CDR3 protein: CASTQGGTGLLGNTIYF
J gene: TRBJ2-2; D gene: TRBD1; V gene: TRBV6-4; CDR3 DNA: TGTGCCAGCAGTAATGGACAGGGTCCGGTGTTTTTT; CDR3 protein: CASSNGQGPVFF
J gene: TRBJ2-2; D gene: TRBD2; V gene: TRBV7-9; CDR3 DNA: TGTGCCAGCAGCCGGACTAGCGGGGGCCCGAACACCGGGGAGCTGTTTTTT; CDR3 protein: CASSRTSGGPNTGELFF
J gene: TRBJ2-5; D gene: NA; V gene: TRBV27; CDR3 DNA: TGTGCCAGCAGTTTATATCGTAGCGGAGGGGGCCGGGAGACCCAGTACTTC; CDR3 protein: CASSLYRSGGGRETQYF
J gene: TRBJ2-2; D gene: TRBD1; V gene: TRBV4-2; CDR3 DNA: TGTGCCAGCAGCCATCCGACAGGGGGCGGGGACGGGGAGCTGTTTTTT; CDR3 protein: CASSHPTGGGDGELFF
J gene: TRBJ1-5; D gene: NA; V gene: TRBV27; CDR3 DNA: TGTGCCAGCGGTTTAGGGGAGGGGACTCAGCCCCAGCATTTT; CDR3 protein: CASGLGEGTQPQHF
J gene: TRBJ1-4; D gene: NA; V gene: TRBV4-1; CDR3 DNA: TGCGCCAGCAGCCGGGCCACAACTAATGAAAAACTGTTTTTT; CDR3 protein: CASSRATTNEKLFF
J gene: TRBJ2-7; D gene: TRBD2; V gene: TRBV30; CDR3 DNA: TGTGCCTGGAGTGGCAGACTAGCGGGAGGGAGCTACGAGCAGTACTTC; CDR3 protein: CAWSGRLAGGSYEQYF
J gene: TRBJ1-4; D gene: TRBD1; V gene: TRBV5-1; CDR3 DNA: TGCGCCAGCAGCCCTCGGGACAGTAATGAAAAACTGTTTTTT; CDR3 protein: CASSPRDSNEKLFF
J gene: TRBJ1-3; D gene: NA; V gene: TRBV18; CDR3 DNA: TGTGCCAGCTCGAGCAGGGTCTACGGAAACACCATATATTTT; CDR3 protein: CASSSRVYGNTIYF
J gene: TRBJ2-1; D gene: NA; V gene: TRBV2; CDR3 DNA: TGTGCCAGCAGAGGCGACGGGGAGCAGTTCTTC; CDR3 protein: CASRGDGEQFF
J gene: TRBJ1-5; D gene: TRBD1; V gene: TRBV9; CDR3 DNA: TGTGCCAGCAGCGTAGGGGACAGGAATCAGCCCCAGCATTTT; CDR3 protein: CASSVGDRNQPQHF
J gene: TRBJ2-5; D gene: TRBD1; V gene: TRBV6-5; CDR3 DNA: TGTGCCAGCAGTTCCCTCCGGGACAGCCCGCGAGGGGCCCAGTACTTC; CDR3 protein: CASSSLRDSPRGAQYF
J gene: TRBJ2-5; D gene: TRBD1; V gene: TRBV29-1; CDR3 DNA: TGCAGCGTTGTACGACAGGGGGCGCGACTAGGAGAGCAGTACTTC; CDR3 protein: CSVVRQGARLGEQYF
J gene: TRBJ1-6; D gene: NA; V gene: TRBV6-6; CDR3 DNA: TGTGCCAGCAGTTCACGACAGATTTATAATTCACCCCTCCACTTT; CDR3 protein: CASSSRQIYNSPLHF
J gene: TRBJ1-3; D gene: NA; V gene: TRBV6-5; CDR3 DNA: TGTGCCAGCAGTTACTCTGAGACAGGCTCTGGAAACACCATATATTTT; CDR3 protein: CASSYSETGSGNTIYF
J gene: TRBJ2-5; D gene: NA; V gene: TRBV20-1; CDR3 DNA: TGCAGTGCTACAGGGGAGACCCAGTACTTC; CDR3 protein: CSATGETQYF
J gene: TRBJ1-1; D gene: NA; V gene: TRBV28; CDR3 DNA: TGTGCCAGCAGTTTATGGACGGGATCGGGCGAAGCTTTCTTT; CDR3 protein: CASSLWTGSGEAFF
J gene: TRBJ1-1; D gene: TRBD1; V gene: TRBV18; CDR3 DNA: TGTGCCAGCTCACCGGGGACAGGGCGTGAAGCTTTCTTT; CDR3 protein: CASSPGTGREAFF
J gene: TRBJ1-5; D gene: TRBD1; V gene: TRBV19; CDR3 DNA: TGTGCCAGTAGTAAACAAAGGACAGGGGGAGGTCAGCCCCAGCATTTT; CDR3 protein: CASSKQRTGGGQPQHF
J gene: TRBJ2-2; D gene: TRBD2; V gene: TRBV29-1; CDR3 DNA: TGCAGCGTTCGCGGGATTACTAGCGGGGGGGTAAGCGGGGAGCTGTTTTTT; CDR3 protein: CSVRGITSGGVSGELFF